Below are 6 T cell receptor beta chains sequenced from a single sample in a study of technical replicates of blood from a few donors. Assay used: immunoSEQ multiplex PCR; TCRdb lists only in-frame clones, some missing. The sample carries about 89,000 clones, around 95% recorded once. The material sequenced was T cells isolated from PBMCs. The source of these receptors is a human donor in good health.

V gene TRBV7-2 combines with J gene TRBJ2-7, with D perhaps TRBD2 (5 bases). CDR3 length: 14 residues. V lost 5 bases and J 0 bases, leaving 11 bases between the germline ends. In germline, CDR1 is SGHTA, CDR2 FQGNSA. CDR3 DNA sequence: TGTGCCAGCAGCCCCCCAGGACTCTCCTACGAGCAGTACTTC. Its protein product is CASSPPGLSYEQYF.

J is TRBJ2-3 and V is TRBV5-1; 8 bases agree with TRBD1. There are 16 residues in the CDR3. The V segment lost 4 bases and the J segment 6 bases; nucleotides outside the gene matches: 13. CDR1 is SGHRS and CDR2 is YFSETQ in the germline V gene. In DNA, the CDR3 is TGCGCCAGCAGCGCGAGGGGGGCAGGGGGCAGCGATACGCAGTATTTT. Encoded protein: CASSARGAGGSDTQYF.

V is TRBV21-1 and J is TRBJ2-7; the table assigns TRBD2, which was not confirmed against the DNA. TRBV21-1 is a pseudogene locus. The CDR3 consists of 16 residues. CDR3 nucleotide sequence: TGTGCCAGCAGCAAACCGGGACTAGCGGCTCACTACGAGCAGTACTTC. Protein sequence: CASSKPGLAAHYEQYF.

V usage is TRBV5-4 and J usage is TRBJ2-7; 10 nucleotides line up with TRBD1. Looked up from germline, CDR1 is SGHNT and CDR2 is YYREEE (reference sequence). V lost 4 bases and J lost 7; bases outside the gene matches: 8. The CDR3 is 14 residues long. In DNA, the CDR3 is TGTGCCAGCAGCCCGGGACAGGGGAGCTGGGAGCAGTACTTC. Translated: CASSPGQGSWEQYF.

The V and J genes are TRBV4-1 and TRBJ1-2; D is uncertain. The germline CDR1 and CDR2 sequences are MGHRA and YSYEKL. V was clipped by 4 bases and J by 7 bases, with 13 bases between them. The CDR3 is 13 amino acids. The CDR3 spells CASSLAVLSGYTF. CDR3 coding DNA: TGCGCCAGCAGCCTAGCGGTTTTGAGTGGCTACACCTTC.

The chain has TRBV6-5 and TRBJ2-3; no clear D gene. Germline CDR1 is MNHEY and CDR2 is SVGAGI. The CDR3 totals 13 residues. The V end was cut by 6 bases, the J end by 4 bases, with 11 bases between. CDR3 nucleotides: TGTGCCAGCAGAGCTAGAGTCGCAGATACGCAGTATTTT. It is translated as CASRARVADTQYF.